A selection of T cell receptor beta chains follows, all from one sample in a study of blood T cell repertoires in COVID-19. Libraries were prepared by immunoSEQ multiplex PCR; TCRdb keeps only in-frame clonotypes and omits some of them. The sample records around 110,000 clones, 80% being singletons. The sequenced sample was peripheral blood. These receptors all stem from a man aged 55 to 70 with active or convalescent COVID-19. Both conserved end residues are part of each CDR3. The order of the fields is J gene, D gene, clone size, V gene, CDR3 DNA, CDR3 protein. D genes are given only for firm matches. Only part of the rows carry a size: once, few, many, or a class if the clone is expanded.

J: TRBJ2-1; D: TRBD2; size: -; V: TRBV4-2; DNA: TGTGCCAGCAGCCAAGATTGGAGTCTCGCTAGCGGGACCCGTAATGAGCAGTTCTTC; CDR3: CASSQDWSLASGTRNEQFF
J: TRBJ1-3; D: TRBD1; size: few; V: TRBV28; DNA: TGTGCCAGCAGTTTTGTGGGGACAGGGGAAGGAAACACCATATATTTT; CDR3: CASSFVGTGEGNTIYF
J: TRBJ2-5; D: TRBD1; size: -; V: TRBV5-1; DNA: TGCGCCAGCAGCTTGCTAGGACAGGGGCAAGAGACCCAGTACTTC; CDR3: CASSLLGQGQETQYF
J: TRBJ1-2; D: TRBD1; size: -; V: TRBV28; DNA: TGTGCCAGCAGACGCCCGGGACAGGGGGCAGGCTACACCTTC; CDR3: CASRRPGQGAGYTF
J: TRBJ1-4; D: -; size: -; V: TRBV5-6; DNA: TGTGCCAGCAGCTTAACCGGGACTCTGAATGAAAAACTGTTTTTT; CDR3: CASSLTGTLNEKLFF
J: TRBJ1-1; D: -; size: -; V: TRBV5-4; DNA: TGTGCCAGCAGCAAAAGTGACGGAGTCATGAACACTGAAGCTTTCTTT; CDR3: CASSKSDGVMNTEAFF
J: TRBJ2-7; D: TRBD1; size: -; V: TRBV15; DNA: TGTGCCACCAGCAGGAGACAGGGCAACTACGAGCAGTACTTC; CDR3: CATSRRQGNYEQYF
J: TRBJ1-2; D: -; size: -; V: TRBV28; DNA: TGTGCCAGCAGTCCCCCTCGTTTGGGGGGGCGGATAGAGACGAGCTACACCTTC; CDR3: CASSPPRLGGRIETSYTF
J: TRBJ1-1; D: -; size: -; V: TRBV5-4; DNA: TGTGCCAGCAGCTTGGGGGGGGGTTACACTGAAGCTTTCTTT; CDR3: CASSLGGGYTEAFF
J: TRBJ2-2; D: -; size: -; V: TRBV7-2; DNA: TGTGCCAGCAGCTTACTACTAGCCGTCACCGGGGAGCTGTTTTTT; CDR3: CASSLLLAVTGELFF
J: TRBJ2-2; D: -; size: -; V: TRBV14; DNA: TGTGCCAGCAGCGGAGTGGGGACACCCCGTAGAGGGGAGCTGTTTTTT; CDR3: CASSGVGTPRRGELFF
J: TRBJ1-6; D: -; size: -; V: TRBV4-3; DNA: TGCGCCAGCAGCCAAGATCTAAGAGATTCACCCCTCCACTTT; CDR3: CASSQDLRDSPLHF
J: TRBJ1-2; D: TRBD1; size: -; V: TRBV2; DNA: TGTGCCAGCAGCGCATCCCAGGGGGCTGTCTATGGCTACACCTTC; CDR3: CASSASQGAVYGYTF
J: TRBJ2-7; D: TRBD2; size: once; V: TRBV10-3; DNA: TGTGCCATCAAGCGGGAGAACTCCTACGAGCAGTACTTC; CDR3: CAIKRENSYEQYF
J: TRBJ1-5; D: TRBD1; size: -; V: TRBV29-1; DNA: TGCAGCGTTGGACAGGGTCAGGGTCAGCCCCAGCATTTT; CDR3: CSVGQGQGQPQHF
J: TRBJ1-2; D: -; size: -; V: TRBV6-2/TRBV6-3; DNA: TGTGCCAGCAGTTACCCGACAGGACTCAACTATGGCTACACCTTC; CDR3: CASSYPTGLNYGYTF
J: TRBJ2-1; D: -; size: -; V: TRBV21-1; DNA: TGTGCCAGCGTCCGGCCCCGGACAGGGGAGTACAATGAGCAGTTCTTC; CDR3: CASVRPRTGEYNEQFF
J: TRBJ2-1; D: -; size: -; V: TRBV10-3; DNA: TGTGCCATCACTACGGACCCAGGGGAGCAGTTCTTC; CDR3: CAITTDPGEQFF
J: TRBJ2-1; D: -; size: -; V: TRBV7-9; DNA: TGTGCCAGCAGCTTACTTAGCGATGAGCAGTTCTTC; CDR3: CASSLLSDEQFF
J: TRBJ2-7; D: -; size: -; V: TRBV27; DNA: TGTGCCAGCAGCCTTGAGGCTACCGCCTACGAGCAGTACTTC; CDR3: CASSLEATAYEQYF
J: TRBJ1-5; D: TRBD1; size: -; V: TRBV15; DNA: TGTGCCACCAGCGAGGGCGGGACAGGCCTATGGCCCCAGCATTTT; CDR3: CATSEGGTGLWPQHF
J: TRBJ1-6; D: TRBD1; size: few; V: TRBV5-5; DNA: TGTGCCAGCAGTCCGACAGGGGAGTTGGGGGCCCTCCACTTT; CDR3: CASSPTGELGALHF
J: TRBJ1-4; D: -; size: -; V: TRBV6-5; DNA: TGTGCCAGCAGTTACCGGGGTTCAACTAATGAAAAACTGTTTTTT; CDR3: CASSYRGSTNEKLFF
J: TRBJ2-2; D: -; size: -; V: TRBV29-1; DNA: TGCAGCGTTGTGACTGGGGGCTTCGGGGAGCTGTTTTTT; CDR3: CSVVTGGFGELFF
J: TRBJ2-7; D: -; size: -; V: TRBV18; DNA: TGTGCCAGCTCACCATCGGGACTCTTGGGCTACGAGCAGTACTTC; CDR3: CASSPSGLLGYEQYF
J: TRBJ1-3; D: -; size: -; V: TRBV10-3; DNA: TGTGCCATCAGTGGGGGGGGGTCCACCTCTGGAAACACCATATATTTT; CDR3: CAISGGGSTSGNTIYF
J: TRBJ1-1; D: -; size: once; V: TRBV13; DNA: TGTGCCAGCAGCCTAGGGGAACAGGTGGCCACCCGAGCTTTCTTT; CDR3: CASSLGEQVATRAFF
J: TRBJ2-6; D: -; size: -; V: TRBV29-1; DNA: TGCAGCGTTGATGGCAGGGGCGGTGGGGCCAACGTCCTGACTTTC; CDR3: CSVDGRGGGANVLTF
J: TRBJ2-7; D: TRBD2; size: -; V: TRBV28; DNA: TGTGCCATAACGACTAGCGGGAGTCTCGAGCAGTACTTC; CDR3: CAITTSGSLEQYF
J: TRBJ2-7; D: TRBD1; size: -; V: TRBV6-2/TRBV6-3; DNA: TGTGCCAGCAGTTTCGGACAGGGTTCCTACGAGCAGTACTTC; CDR3: CASSFGQGSYEQYF
J: TRBJ1-5; D: TRBD1; size: -; V: TRBV27; DNA: TGTGCCAGCAGTCCCGGGACAGGCGCAGGAGAGAGCAATCAGCCCCAGCATTTT; CDR3: CASSPGTGAGESNQPQHF
J: TRBJ2-1; D: TRBD2; size: -; V: TRBV28; DNA: TGTGCCAGCAGTCCGGGGACTAGCGGGAACTACAATGAGCAGTTCTTC; CDR3: CASSPGTSGNYNEQFF
J: TRBJ1-1; D: -; size: -; V: TRBV18; DNA: TGTGCCAGCTCCCCGGGGTTGAACACTGAAGCTTTCTTT; CDR3: CASSPGLNTEAFF
J: TRBJ2-5; D: TRBD1; size: -; V: TRBV5-4; DNA: TGTGCCAGCAGCGTCGGACAGGGTCAGACCCAGTACTTC; CDR3: CASSVGQGQTQYF
J: TRBJ1-3; D: TRBD1; size: -; V: TRBV2; DNA: TGTGCCAGCAGGGACAGGGCCTCTGGAAACACCATATATTTT; CDR3: CASRDRASGNTIYF
J: TRBJ1-2; D: TRBD1; size: -; V: TRBV27; DNA: TGTGCCAGCAGTACCGCTACAGGGGGAGGTGGCTACACCTTC; CDR3: CASSTATGGGGYTF
J: TRBJ2-1; D: TRBD2; size: -; V: TRBV5-1; DNA: TGCGCCAGCAGCTGGGGGACTAGCGGGGGTAGTTCGTCCTACAATGAGCAGTTCTTC; CDR3: CASSWGTSGGSSSYNEQFF
J: TRBJ1-5; D: -; size: -; V: TRBV28; DNA: TGTGCCAGCAGTTCGACGACAGGCAATCAGCCCCAGCATTTT; CDR3: CASSSTTGNQPQHF
J: TRBJ1-5; D: TRBD1; size: -; V: TRBV28; DNA: TGTGCCAGCAGTTTCCGCGGACAGGGGAGCAATCAGCCCCAGCATTTT; CDR3: CASSFRGQGSNQPQHF
J: TRBJ1-5; D: -; size: -; V: TRBV6-1; DNA: TGTGCCAGCAGTGAACGGGGAATTCAGCCCCAGCATTTT; CDR3: CASSERGIQPQHF
J: TRBJ2-1; D: TRBD1; size: few; V: TRBV27; DNA: TGTGCCAGCAGTTGGACTGCGGGACAGGGTTACAATGAGCAGTTCTTC; CDR3: CASSWTAGQGYNEQFF
J: TRBJ1-1; D: -; size: -; V: TRBV6-5; DNA: TGTGCCAGCAACGCCCGGGGTAAGAGTGAAGCTTTCTTT; CDR3: CASNARGKSEAFF
J: TRBJ2-7; D: TRBD2; size: -; V: TRBV7-9; DNA: TGTGCCAGCAGTAAGGGGACTACCGAGCAGTACTTC; CDR3: CASSKGTTEQYF
J: TRBJ2-4; D: TRBD2; size: -; V: TRBV19; DNA: TGTGCCAGTAGTACTCAGGGACTAGCGGGAGGGAACATTCAGTACTTC; CDR3: CASSTQGLAGGNIQYF
J: TRBJ1-2; D: -; size: -; V: TRBV7-2; DNA: TGTGCCAGCAGCCAAGGTGTAGGGGCACTTTATGGCTACACCTTC; CDR3: CASSQGVGALYGYTF
J: TRBJ1-1; D: TRBD1; size: -; V: TRBV6-5; DNA: TGTGCCAGCAGAGGTGGTAACAGGGGTGACACTGAAGCTTTCTTT; CDR3: CASRGGNRGDTEAFF
J: TRBJ1-2; D: -; size: -; V: TRBV29-1; DNA: TGCAGCGTTGAAGGGGCGAGAACCTATGGCTACACCTTC; CDR3: CSVEGARTYGYTF
J: TRBJ2-7; D: -; size: -; V: TRBV7-3; DNA: TGTGCCAGCAGCTTAGGGGCGCAGGGGACCTACGAGCAGTACTTC; CDR3: CASSLGAQGTYEQYF
J: TRBJ2-2; D: -; size: few; V: TRBV11-3; DNA: TGTGCCAGCATGGAGCCCCACACCGGGGAGCTGTTTTTT; CDR3: CASMEPHTGELFF
J: TRBJ2-3; D: -; size: -; V: TRBV7-2; DNA: TGTGCCAGCAGCGTGACTAGCACAGATACGCAGTATTTT; CDR3: CASSVTSTDTQYF
J: TRBJ1-1; D: -; size: many; V: TRBV11-2; DNA: TGTGCCAGCAGCCCGACGGTTAAGCAGGCGGAAGCTTTCTTT; CDR3: CASSPTVKQAEAFF
J: TRBJ2-7; D: TRBD1; size: -; V: TRBV4-2; DNA: TGTGCCAGCAGCCAAGTCGGACAGGGCATTGCATACGAGCAGTACTTC; CDR3: CASSQVGQGIAYEQYF
J: TRBJ1-5; D: -; size: -; V: TRBV18; DNA: TGTGCCAGCTCACCAACAGGGCGCTATCAGCCCCAGCATTTT; CDR3: CASSPTGRYQPQHF
J: TRBJ2-1; D: -; size: -; V: TRBV28; DNA: TGTGCCAGCAGGGGACCTAGTAGGGGGGGTGAGCAGTTCTTC; CDR3: CASRGPSRGGEQFF
J: TRBJ1-2; D: TRBD1; size: -; V: TRBV7-2; DNA: TGTGCCAGCAGCTACCTCCCGGGACAGAACTATGGCTACACCTTC; CDR3: CASSYLPGQNYGYTF
J: TRBJ2-7; D: TRBD1; size: -; V: TRBV27; DNA: TGTGCCAGCAGTTTACGGGACAGGGGTTACGAGCAGTACTTC; CDR3: CASSLRDRGYEQYF
J: TRBJ2-2; D: -; size: -; V: TRBV19; DNA: TGTGCCAGTAGTCCTACGTTCACCTCCGGGGAGCTGTTTTTT; CDR3: CASSPTFTSGELFF
J: TRBJ2-7; D: TRBD2; size: -; V: TRBV24-1; DNA: TGTGCCACCAGTGATCCCAGGGCTAGCGGGAGGCATTACGAGCAGTACTTC; CDR3: CATSDPRASGRHYEQYF
J: TRBJ2-7; D: TRBD1; size: -; V: TRBV28; DNA: TGTGCCAGCCCGGAGCAGGGGGCCTACGAGCAGTACTTC; CDR3: CASPEQGAYEQYF
J: TRBJ1-5; D: -; size: few; V: TRBV5-1; DNA: TGCGCCAGCAGCGAGGACAGCAGCAATCAGCCCCAGCATTTT; CDR3: CASSEDSSNQPQHF